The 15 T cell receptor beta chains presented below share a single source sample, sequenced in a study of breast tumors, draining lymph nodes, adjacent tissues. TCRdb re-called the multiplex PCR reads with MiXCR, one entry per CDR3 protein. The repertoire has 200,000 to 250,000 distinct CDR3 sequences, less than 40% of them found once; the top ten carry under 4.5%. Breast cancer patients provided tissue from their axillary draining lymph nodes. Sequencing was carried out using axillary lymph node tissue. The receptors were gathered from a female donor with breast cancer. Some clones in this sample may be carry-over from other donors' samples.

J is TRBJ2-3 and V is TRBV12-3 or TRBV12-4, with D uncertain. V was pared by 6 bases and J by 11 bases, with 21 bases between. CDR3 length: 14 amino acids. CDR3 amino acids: CASSSRSSYNEQYF. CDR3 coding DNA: TGTGCCAGCAGCTCAAGGAGCTCCTACAATGAGCAGTATTTT.

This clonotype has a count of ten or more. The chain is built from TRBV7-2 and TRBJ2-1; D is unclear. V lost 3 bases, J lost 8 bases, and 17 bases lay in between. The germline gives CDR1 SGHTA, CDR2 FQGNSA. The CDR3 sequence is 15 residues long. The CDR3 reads CASSLTNQGVDEQFF. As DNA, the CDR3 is TGTGCCAGCAGCTTGACCAACCAAGGCGTCGATGAGCAGTTCTTC.

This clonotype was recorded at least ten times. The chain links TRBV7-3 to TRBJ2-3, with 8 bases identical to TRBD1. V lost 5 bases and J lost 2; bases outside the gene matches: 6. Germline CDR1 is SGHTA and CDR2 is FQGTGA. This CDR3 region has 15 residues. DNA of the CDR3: TGTGCCAGCAGCCCTACGGACAGGGTCACAGATACGCAGTATTTT. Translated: CASSPTDRVTDTQYF. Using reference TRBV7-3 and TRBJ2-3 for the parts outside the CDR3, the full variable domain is GAGVSQTPSNKVTEKGKYVELRCDPISGHTALYWYRQSLGQGPEFLIYFQGTGAADDSGLPNDRFFAVRPEGSVSTLKIQRTERGDSAVYLCASSPTDRVTDTQYFGPGTRLTVL.

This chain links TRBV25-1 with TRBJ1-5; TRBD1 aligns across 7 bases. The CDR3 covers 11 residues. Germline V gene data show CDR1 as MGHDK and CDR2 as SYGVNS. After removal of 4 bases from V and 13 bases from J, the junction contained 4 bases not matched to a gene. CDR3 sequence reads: CASSVGTVQHF. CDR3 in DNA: TGTGCCAGCAGTGTGGGGACAGTGCAGCATTTT.

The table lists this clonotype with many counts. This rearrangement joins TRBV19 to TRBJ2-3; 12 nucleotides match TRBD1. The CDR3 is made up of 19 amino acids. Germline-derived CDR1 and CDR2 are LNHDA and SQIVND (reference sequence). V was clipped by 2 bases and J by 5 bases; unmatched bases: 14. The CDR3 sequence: CASSISGQGAAGVEDTQYF. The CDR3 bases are TGTGCCAGTAGTATATCGGGACAGGGGGCTGCGGGAGTGGAAGATACGCAGTATTTT.

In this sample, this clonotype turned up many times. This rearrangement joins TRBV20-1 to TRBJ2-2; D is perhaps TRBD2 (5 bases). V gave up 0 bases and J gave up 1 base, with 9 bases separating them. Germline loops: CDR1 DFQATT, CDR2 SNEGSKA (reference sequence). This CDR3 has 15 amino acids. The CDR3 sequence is CSAREVAQNTGELFF. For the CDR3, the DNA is TGCAGTGCTAGAGAAGTAGCGCAGAACACCGGGGAGCTGTTTTTT.

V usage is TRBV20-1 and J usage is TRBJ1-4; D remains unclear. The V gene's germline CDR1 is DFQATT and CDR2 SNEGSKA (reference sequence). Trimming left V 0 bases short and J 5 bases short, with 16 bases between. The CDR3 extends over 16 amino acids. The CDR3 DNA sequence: TGCAGTGCTAGAGATACCGGGAGCTCCTACAATGAAAAACTGTTTTTT. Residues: CSARDTGSSYNEKLFF.

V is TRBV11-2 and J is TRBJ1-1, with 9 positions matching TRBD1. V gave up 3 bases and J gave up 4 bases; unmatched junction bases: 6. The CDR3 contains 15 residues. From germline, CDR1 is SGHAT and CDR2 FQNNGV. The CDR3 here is CASSFTGGETTEAFF. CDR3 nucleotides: TGTGCCAGCAGCTTTACAGGGGGCGAGACCACTGAAGCTTTCTTT.

The CDR3 loop reads CASSRRDQNTGELFF. The CDR3 region has the DNA TGCGCCAGCAGCCGCCGGGACCAAAACACCGGGGAGCTGTTTTTT. This rearrangement joins TRBV5-1 to TRBJ2-2; the D call may be TRBD1 or TRBD2 (5 bases each). Trimming left V 4 bases short and J 2 bases short, with 12 bases between. CDR1 is SGHRS and CDR2 is YFSETQ in the germline V gene. The CDR3 spans 15 residues.

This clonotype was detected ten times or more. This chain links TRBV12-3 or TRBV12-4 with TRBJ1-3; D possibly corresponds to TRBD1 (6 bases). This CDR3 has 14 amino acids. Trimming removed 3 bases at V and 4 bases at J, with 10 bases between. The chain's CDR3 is CASSFGRGGNTIYF. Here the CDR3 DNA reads TGTGCCAGCAGTTTTGGAAGGGGGGGAAACACCATATATTTT.

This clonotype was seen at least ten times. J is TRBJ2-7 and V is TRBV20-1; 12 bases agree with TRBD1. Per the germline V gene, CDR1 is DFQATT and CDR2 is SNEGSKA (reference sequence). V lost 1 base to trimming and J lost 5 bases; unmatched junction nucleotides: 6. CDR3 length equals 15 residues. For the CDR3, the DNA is TGCAGTGCTAGAGGCACCGGGACAGGGGGCCACGAGCAGTACTTC. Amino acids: CSARGTGTGGHEQYF.

The CDR3, as DNA: TGTGCCAGCAGCTTAGGTGCAGAGCCTTATAGCAATCAGCCCCAGTACTTC. Encoded protein: CASSLGAEPYSNQPQYF. V gene TRBV7-2 combines with J gene TRBJ2-5; D is uncertain. The CDR3 has 17 residues. Germline CDR1 and CDR2: SGHTA and FQGNSA. The ends were cut back, 1 base at V and 9 bases at J, with 24 bases in the middle.

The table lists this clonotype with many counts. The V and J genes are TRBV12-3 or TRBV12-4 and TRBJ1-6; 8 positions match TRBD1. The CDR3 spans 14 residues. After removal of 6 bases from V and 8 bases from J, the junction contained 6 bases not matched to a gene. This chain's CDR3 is CASSPTGGDSPLHF. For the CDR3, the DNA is TGTGCCAGCAGCCCTACAGGGGGTGATTCACCCCTCCACTTT.

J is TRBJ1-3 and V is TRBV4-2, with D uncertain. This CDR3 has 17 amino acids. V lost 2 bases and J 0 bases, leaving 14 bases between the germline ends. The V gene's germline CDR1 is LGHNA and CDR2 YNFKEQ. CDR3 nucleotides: TGTGCCAGCAGCCAATATTTCCGGGTACTCTCTGGAAACACCATATATTTT. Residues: CASSQYFRVLSGNTIYF.

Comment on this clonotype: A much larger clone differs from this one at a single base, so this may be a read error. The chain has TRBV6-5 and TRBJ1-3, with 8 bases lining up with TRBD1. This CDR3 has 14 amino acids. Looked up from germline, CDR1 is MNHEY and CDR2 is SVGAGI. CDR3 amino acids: CASSGGQAGNTTYF. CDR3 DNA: TGTGCCAGCAGCGGGGGACAGGCTGGAAACACCACATATTTT.